The 12 T cell receptor beta chains presented below share a single source sample, sequenced in a study of blood T cells in healthy people across ages (dated by TCRdb to the mid-2010s). The protocol used for the library was 5' RACE. Sequencing used an Illumina HiSeq 2500. A second 7 to 11 cycle PCR used a sample-barcoded 5' primer and a J-beta primer mix. The public sequencing data were trimmed at Q25 with fastp and processed into clonotypes with MiXCR by TCRdb, which kept only in-frame beta chains. Each record represents a unique CDR3 protein, reported with the most common genes and DNA among its rows. The sample table lists 1.5 million to 2 million distinct CDR3 sequences, around 35% of them with a count of one. The ten largest account for around 11% of the sample. The sequencing sample was made of blood. These TCRs come from a woman aged 25 to 39 in good health.

The rearrangement uses TRBV20-1 and TRBJ2-1, with a possible D match to TRBD2 (6 bases). From germline, CDR1 is DFQATT and CDR2 SNEGSKA (reference sequence). This CDR3 comprises 16 residues. V was trimmed by 6 bases and J by 10 bases, leaving 28 bases between them. CDR3 nucleotide sequence: TGCAGTGCGGGTTCGCCGGGGGTAGTATCATTGAGGGAGCAGTTCTTC. Translating gives CSAGSPGVVSLREQFF.

This chain uses TRBV5-1 with TRBJ2-3; TRBD2 might be the D (6 bases). V was cut by 0 bases and J by 1 base, with 18 bases left in between. This CDR3 is 18 amino acids long. Looked up from germline, CDR1 is SGHRS and CDR2 is YFSETQ. CDR3: CASSLVPSLTGGTDTQYF. The DNA for the CDR3 is TGCGCCAGCAGCTTGGTCCCATCCCTGACGGGGGGCACAGATACGCAGTATTTT.

The chain employs TRBV20-1 and TRBJ2-5, with TRBD2 as a possible D gene (5 bases). Trimming stripped 6 bases from V and 2 bases from J, with 10 bases between. The CDR3 is 12 amino acids. Germline loops: CDR1 DFQATT, CDR2 SNEGSKA (reference sequence). Here the CDR3 DNA reads TGCAGTGCACGGACTTCACAAGAGACCCAGTACTTC. Translated: CSARTSQETQYF.

The table lists this clonotype with a few counts. This chain connects TRBV4-1 to TRBJ2-5, with 8 bases that match TRBD1. V lost 1 base and J lost 6; bases outside the gene matches: 13. The germline V gene has CDR1 MGHRA and CDR2 YSYEKL. There are 17 residues in the CDR3. This CDR3 is CASSQVGQGRSSKTQYF. CDR3 nucleotide sequence: TGCGCCAGCAGCCAAGTCGGACAGGGACGATCCTCGAAGACCCAGTACTTC.

This clonotype was seen repeatedly, ten times or more. This chain joins TRBV27 and TRBJ2-5; D perhaps matches TRBD1 (5 bases). This CDR3 has 14 amino acids. V was clipped by 7 bases and J by 4 bases, with 16 bases between them. Germline CDR1 and CDR2: MNHEY and SMNVEV (reference sequence). CDR3 amino acids: CASKPSGLRETQYF. CDR3 bases: TGTGCCAGCAAACCGTCAGGGCTACGAGAGACCCAGTACTTC.

This clonotype was observed a few times. The J gene is TRBJ1-2, the V gene TRBV13, with 10 bases matching TRBD1. The CDR3 is made up of 16 amino acids. CDR1 and CDR2 from the germline V gene are PRHDT and FYEKMQ (reference sequence). Trimming took 5 bases from V and 6 from J; bases not matched to a gene: 12. The CDR3 nucleotides read TGTGCCAGCAGCCCCATCCCCGGGACAGGGGACCATGGCTACACCTTC. This sequence encodes CASSPIPGTGDHGYTF.

The rearrangement uses TRBV2 and TRBJ2-3; 11 nucleotides line up with TRBD2. The V gene end was trimmed by 5 bases and the J gene end by 5 bases; junction bases not matched to a gene: 3. The germline V gene encodes CDR1 SNHLY and CDR2 FYNNEI. This CDR3 is built from 14 residues. CDR3 bases: TGTGCCAGCAGTCCACTAGCGGGGGAAGATACGCAGTATTTT. It codes for CASSPLAGEDTQYF.

The chain uses TRBV9 and TRBJ2-6; weak D call: TRBD2 (5 bases). This CDR3 has 20 amino acids. The V end was cut by 4 bases, the J end by 0 bases, with 23 bases between. Germline V CDR1 and CDR2: SGDLS, YYNGEE. CDR3 bases: TGTGCCAGCAGCCCGAGATTGGAGTACTTTGGGAGCTCTGGGGCCAACGTCCTGACTTTC. Protein: CASSPRLEYFGSSGANVLTF. The full variable domain, in which reference TRBV9 and TRBJ2-6 provide the parts outside the CDR3, is DSGVTQTPKHLITATGQRVTLRCSPRSGDLSVYWYQQSLDQGLQFLIQYYNGEERAKGNILERFSAQQFPDLHSELNLSSLELGDSALYFCASSPRLEYFGSSGANVLTFGAGSRLTVL.

A word on this clonotype: A much larger clone differs from this one at a single base, so this may be a read error. The V and J genes are TRBV6-6 and TRBJ2-3; D is unclear. CDR3 length equals 12 residues. CDR1 and CDR2 (germline): MNHNY, SVGAGI (reference sequence). CDR3 sequence reads: CACSYIADTQYF. The CDR3, as DNA: TGTGCCTGCAGTTACATAGCAGATACGCAGTATTTT.

This clonotype has more than one count but fewer than ten. J is TRBJ2-3 and V is TRBV7-2, with D uncertain. CDR1 SGHTA and CDR2 FQGNSA come from the germline V gene. With 1 base removed from V and 0 bases from J, the gap between germline ends came to 8 bases. The CDR3 contains 15 residues. The CDR3 DNA sequence: TGTGCCAGCAGCTTAGGCAGTAAAAGCACAGATACGCAGTATTTT. Protein: CASSLGSKSTDTQYF.

This clonotype has only a few counts. The rearrangement uses TRBV20-1 and TRBJ1-1, with unresolved D. V lost 5 bases and J lost 2, with 12 bases in between. Germline V lookup: CDR1 DFQATT, CDR2 SNEGSKA (reference sequence). The length of the CDR3 is 13 residues. CDR3 bases: TGCAGTGCTCCACAGAACCTAAACACTGAAGCTTTCTTT. Its translation is CSAPQNLNTEAFF.

The CDR3 sequence is CASSPGTVYSNQPQHF. The CDR3 DNA reads as TGTGCCAGCAGCCCCGGCACGGTTTATAGCAATCAGCCCCAGCATTTT. This sequence joins TRBV7-2 and TRBJ1-5; D is unclear. In germline, CDR1 is SGHTA, CDR2 FQGNSA. Deletions cut 5 bases from V and 0 bases from J, with 14 bases between. The CDR3 is 16 amino acids.